This TCR beta chain is drawn from a study of OX40 agonist ivuxolimab in advanced cancers. For the study at large: The patients received ivuxolimab by intravenous route every 2 weeks at 0.01 to 10 mg/kg. Partial response was recorded in three patients: one hepatocellular carcinoma and two cutaneous melanoma cases.

With respect to this clone: Its specificity is unknown.

Some clones are missing from TCRdb's copy, which holds only in-frame ones; the method was immunoSEQ multiplex PCR. This sample has some 50,000 clones, with 83% found just once. Study-wide points: Expansion of clones was among the lowest in partial responders at 0.1-3.0 mg/kg. Clones of CD4+ and CD8+ blood T cells grew by week 6 at doses of 0.1 to 3.0 mg/kg.

The source was CD4+ or CD8+ T cells sorted from blood, collected in a trial of the OX40 agonist ivuxolimab. The sequence was obtained from an adult with an advanced solid tumor such as melanoma, head and neck, liver or kidney cancer.

CDR3 residues: CASSLGQGALYGYTF. CDR3 sequence (DNA): TGTGCCAGCAGCCTAGGACAGGGGGCTCTCTATGGCTACACCTTC. This chain connects TRBV5-5 to TRBJ1-2, with 11 positions matching TRBD1. J was trimmed by 4 bases and V by 4 bases; bases with no gene match: 6. Germline CDR1 and CDR2: SGHKS and YYEKEE (reference sequence). There are 15 residues in the CDR3. Full variable domain (missing parts from reference TRBV5-5 and TRBJ1-2): DAGVTQSPTHLIKTRGQQVTLRCSPISGHKSVSWYQQVLGQGPQFIFQYYEKEERGRGNFPDRFSARQFPNYSSELNVNALLLGDSALYLCASSLGQGALYGYTFGSGTRLTVV.